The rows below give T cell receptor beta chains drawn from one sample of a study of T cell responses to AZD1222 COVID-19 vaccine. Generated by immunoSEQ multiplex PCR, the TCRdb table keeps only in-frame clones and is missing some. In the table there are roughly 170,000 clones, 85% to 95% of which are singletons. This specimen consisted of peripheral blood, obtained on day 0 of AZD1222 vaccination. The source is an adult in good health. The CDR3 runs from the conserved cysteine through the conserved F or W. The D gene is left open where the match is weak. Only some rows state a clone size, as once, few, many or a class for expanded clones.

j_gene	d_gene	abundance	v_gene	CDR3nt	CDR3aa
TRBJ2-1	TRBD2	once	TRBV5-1	TGCGCCAGCAGCACGAGCGGGGGGGCCTACAATGAGCAGTTCTTC	CASSTSGGAYNEQFF
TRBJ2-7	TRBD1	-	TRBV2	TGTGCCAGCAGTGAACAGGGGGTCTCCTACGAGCAGTACTTC	CASSEQGVSYEQYF
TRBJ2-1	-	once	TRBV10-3	TGTGCCATCTCAAGACAGTCTGCCTACAATGAGCAGTTCTTC	CAISRQSAYNEQFF
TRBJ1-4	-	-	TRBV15	TGTGCCACCAGCAGAGATCCAGGGGAGGAAAAACTGTTTTTT	CATSRDPGEEKLFF
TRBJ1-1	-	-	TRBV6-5	TGTGCCAGCAGGCAAGGGTCGGCCACTGAAGCTTTCTTT	CASRQGSATEAFF
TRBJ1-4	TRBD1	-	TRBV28	TGTGCCAGCGGATCCGGGACAGGGAATGAAAAACTGTTTTTT	CASGSGTGNEKLFF
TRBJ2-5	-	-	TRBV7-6	TGTGCCAGCAGCTTCCTCCAAGAGACCCAGTACTTC	CASSFLQETQYF
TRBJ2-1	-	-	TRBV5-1	TGCGCCAGCAGGTGGACGGAAAGTGAGCAGTTCTTC	CASRWTESEQFF
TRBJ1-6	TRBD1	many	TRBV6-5	TGTGCCAGCAGAGCGACAGGGGAGGCTTCACCCCTCCACTTT	CASRATGEASPLHF
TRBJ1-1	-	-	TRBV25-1	TGTGCCAGCAGTGTAGGGTGGAGAACTGAAGCTTTCTTT	CASSVGWRTEAFF
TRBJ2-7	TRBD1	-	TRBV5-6	TGTGCCAGCAGCTTGGGTCCCGGGACAGGAGGCGAGCAGTACTTC	CASSLGPGTGGEQYF
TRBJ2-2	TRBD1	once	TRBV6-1	TGTGCCAGCAGGGACAGGGGTATGCGGACCGGGGAGCTGTTTTTT	CASRDRGMRTGELFF
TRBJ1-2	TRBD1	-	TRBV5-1	TGCGCCAGCAGTCGAAGGACAGGGGAAGTTACGGGCTACACCTTC	CASSRRTGEVTGYTF
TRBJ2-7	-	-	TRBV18	TGTGCCAGCTCACCTGGGACGGTAACCTACGAGCAGTACTTC	CASSPGTVTYEQYF
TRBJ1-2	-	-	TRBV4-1	TGCGCCAGCAGCCAAGATTTACCAGGGGCTTGGTTCTATGGCTACACCTTC	CASSQDLPGAWFYGYTF
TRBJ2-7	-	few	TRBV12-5	TGTGCTAGTGGTTTAGAACCGGGCTACGAGCAGTACTTC	CASGLEPGYEQYF
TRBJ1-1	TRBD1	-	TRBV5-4	TGTGCCAGCAGCTTGGCAGGGGGGAACACTGAAGCTTTCTTT	CASSLAGGNTEAFF
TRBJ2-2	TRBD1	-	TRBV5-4	TGTGCCAGCAGACGCACAGGGGGCGCGAACACCGGGGAGCTGTTTTTT	CASRRTGGANTGELFF
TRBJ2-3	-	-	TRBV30	TGTGCCTGGAGGCTAGCGTCTACAGATACGCAGTATTTT	CAWRLASTDTQYF
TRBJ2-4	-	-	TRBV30	TGTGCCTGGAGTGGGCCCGGCGGGGCAAACATTCAGTACTTC	CAWSGPGGANIQYF
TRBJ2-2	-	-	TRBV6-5	TGTGCCAGCAGTTACGGAGGGGGTGGGCCCGGGGAGCTGTTTTTT	CASSYGGGGPGELFF
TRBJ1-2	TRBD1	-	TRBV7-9	TGTGCCAGCAGCTTAAAGGCGGACAGGCTTGGCTATGGCTACACCTTC	CASSLKADRLGYGYTF
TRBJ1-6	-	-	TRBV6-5	TGTGCCAGCATGATGGGACGCGATTCACCCCTCCACTTT	CASMMGRDSPLHF
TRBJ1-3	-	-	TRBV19	TGTGCCAGTAGGCGGAAGGGGCAAAACTACAACTCTGGAAACACCATATATTTT	CASRRKGQNYNSGNTIYF
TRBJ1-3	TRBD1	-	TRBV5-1	TGCGCCAGCAGCTTCCAGGGGGCCTCTGGAAACACCATATATTTT	CASSFQGASGNTIYF
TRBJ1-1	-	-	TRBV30	TGTGCCTGGAGTGACGGACACAGGAACACTGAAGCTTTCTTT	CAWSDGHRNTEAFF
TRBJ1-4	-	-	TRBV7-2	TGTGCCAGCAGCCGGGACCCGGGTGGTGAAAAACTGTTTTTT	CASSRDPGGEKLFF
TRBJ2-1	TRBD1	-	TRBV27	TGTGCCAGCAGTTTGACAGGGCCCGACAATGAGCAGTTCTTC	CASSLTGPDNEQFF
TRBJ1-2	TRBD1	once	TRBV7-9	TGTGCCAGCAGCTCGACAGGGGTGTACGGCTACACCTTC	CASSSTGVYGYTF
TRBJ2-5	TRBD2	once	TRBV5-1	TGCGCCAGCAGCGAGGGACTAGCGGGGAAAGAGACCCAGTACTTC	CASSEGLAGKETQYF
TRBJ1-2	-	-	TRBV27	TGTGCCAGCGCCCCTGGGGGGCGAAATGGCTACACCTTC	CASAPGGRNGYTF
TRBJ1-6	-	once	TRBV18	TGTGCCAGCTCACCTCGACAGGAGGTTTCACCCCTCCACTTT	CASSPRQEVSPLHF
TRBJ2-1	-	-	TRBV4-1	TGCGCCAGCAGCCCCTTAGGACAGCGTGTGTGGGATGAGCAGTTCTTC	CASSPLGQRVWDEQFF
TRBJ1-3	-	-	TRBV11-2	TGTGCCAGCTGCCCGGGACTAGACTCCTCTGGAAACACCATATATTTT	CASCPGLDSSGNTIYF
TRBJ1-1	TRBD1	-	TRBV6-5	TGTGCCAGCAGTAGGGGGCAATGGAACACTGAAGCTTTCTTT	CASSRGQWNTEAFF
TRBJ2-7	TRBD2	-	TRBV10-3	TGTGCCATCAGTTCCGGGACTAGGGTATACGAGCAGTACTTC	CAISSGTRVYEQYF
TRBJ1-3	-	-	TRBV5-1	TGCGCCAGCAGCTTGGGAGGCACCGGAAACACCATATATTTT	CASSLGGTGNTIYF
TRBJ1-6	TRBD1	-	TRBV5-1	TGCGCCAGCAGCCGCGGGACAGAGGACAATTCACCCCTCCACTTT	CASSRGTEDNSPLHF
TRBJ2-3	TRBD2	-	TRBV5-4	TGTGCCAGCACCGACCCTAGCGGGGGCACAGATACGCAGTATTTT	CASTDPSGGTDTQYF
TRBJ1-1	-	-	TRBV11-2	TGTGCCAGCAGCTTAGGCCCAGGGATGAACACTGAAGCTTTCTTT	CASSLGPGMNTEAFF
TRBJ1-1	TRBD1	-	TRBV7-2	TGTGCCAGCAGCTTAGATGTCCCGGGACAGGGGTTCAACACTGAAGCTTTCTTT	CASSLDVPGQGFNTEAFF
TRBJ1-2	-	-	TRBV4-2	TGTGCCAGCAGCCAAGTCACCGGGACGTACTATGGCTACACCTTC	CASSQVTGTYYGYTF
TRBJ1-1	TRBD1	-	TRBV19	TGTGCCAGTAGTCTAGGGACAGGGGGCTACCCAAGGAACACTGAAGCTTTCTTT	CASSLGTGGYPRNTEAFF
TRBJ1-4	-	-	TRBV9	TGTGCCAGCAGCGAAGGGGGATCAGGCTTTACTGAAAAACTGTTTTTT	CASSEGGSGFTEKLFF
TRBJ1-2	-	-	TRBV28	TGTGCCAGCAGTCCCCAGGGGATCTATGGCTACACCTTC	CASSPQGIYGYTF
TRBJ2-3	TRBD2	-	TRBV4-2	TGTGCCAGCAGCCAAGAAGGGACTAGCGGGGGGGTGGTCACAGATACGCAGTATTTT	CASSQEGTSGGVVTDTQYF
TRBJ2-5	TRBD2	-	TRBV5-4	TGTGCCAGCAGTTATAGCGGGGGGCTACAAGAGACCCAGTACTTC	CASSYSGGLQETQYF
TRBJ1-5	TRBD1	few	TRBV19	TGTGCCAGTAGTGTCCGGGACAGAAATCAGCCCCAGCATTTT	CASSVRDRNQPQHF
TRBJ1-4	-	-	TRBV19	TGTGCCAGTAGTAAAATAGGGACGGCAACTAATGAAAAACTGTTTTTT	CASSKIGTATNEKLFF
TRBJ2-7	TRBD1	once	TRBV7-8	TGTGCCAGCAGCACCCGGGACAGACCCTACGAGCAGTACTTC	CASSTRDRPYEQYF
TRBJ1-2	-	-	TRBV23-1	TGCGCCAGCACCCCCTTACGGGCGACCCCCGTTTTGGTAGATCTTTACTATGGCTACACCTTC	CASTPLRATPVLVDLYYGYTF